These 30 T cell receptor beta chains were all obtained from the same sample, sequenced in a study of cytotoxic CD8 clonotypes in ibrutinib-treated CLL. The protocol was immunoSEQ multiplex PCR, while the TCRdb copy is restricted to in-frame clones and leaves out a portion. This repertoire shows about 130,000 clones, approximately 83% found once; its top ten account for about 1.9%. Sequenced material: PBMCs, taken after 24 months of ibrutinib treatment. These receptors were obtained from a human donor with chronic lymphocytic leukemia.

J is TRBJ1-1 and V is TRBV29-1; D remains unclear. Germline CDR1 reads SQVTM; CDR2 reads ANQGSEA. V dropped 2 bases and J dropped 1 base, with 14 bases sitting between them. The CDR3 contains 15 residues. For the CDR3, the DNA is TGCAGCGTTGAATACAGCGAGCTCCGGAACACTGAAGCTTTCTTT. It codes for CSVEYSELRNTEAFF.

This clone turned up a few times. V is TRBV10-3 and J is TRBJ2-7; D is unresolved. Between the trimmed V and J ends, which lost 3 bases and 4 bases, there was a span of 7 bases. The germline V gene has CDR1 ENHRY and CDR2 SYGVKD. The CDR3 is 12 residues long. The CDR3 region has the DNA TGTGCCATCAGTGAAGAAGATTACGAGCAGTACTTC. Protein: CAISEEDYEQYF.

This chain joins TRBV19 and TRBJ2-3; TRBD1 might be the D (6 bases). Trimming removed 6 bases from V and 11 bases from J, with 18 bases in between. The CDR3 is 13 amino acids. CDR1 is LNHDA and CDR2 is SQIVND in the germline V gene (reference sequence). The CDR3 DNA is TGTGCCAGTAGCCTAGAGGGGGACAAGGTGCAGTATTTT. Translation gives CASSLEGDKVQYF.

The chain uses TRBV30 and TRBJ1-1; 8 bases agree with TRBD1. Germline values: CDR1 GTSNPN, CDR2 SVGIG (reference sequence). CDR3 length equals 13 residues. With 8 bases clipped from V and 4 bases from J, the junction kept 9 bases outside the gene matches. The CDR3 reads CATTQGAGTEAFF. CDR3 in DNA: TGTGCCACCACTCAGGGGGCAGGCACTGAAGCTTTCTTT.

The chain employs TRBV6-5 and TRBJ2-1; maybe TRBD2 (7 bases). This CDR3 is 14 amino acids long. CDR1 is MNHEY, CDR2 SVGAGI, per germline. The ends were cut back, 5 bases at V and 2 bases at J, with 10 bases in the middle. As DNA, the CDR3 is TGTGCCAGCAGTCCCGGGGGGCCCTACAATGAGCAGTTCTTC. Its protein product is CASSPGGPYNEQFF.

This clone was detected only a few times. This chain connects TRBV7-9 to TRBJ1-5; 8 bases are shared with TRBD1. Germline values: CDR1 SEHNR, CDR2 FQNEAQ (reference sequence). Losses at the gene ends were 3 bases for V and 6 bases for J; bases not matched to a gene: 4. This CDR3 region has 14 residues. This CDR3 is CASSFAGGLQPQHF. The CDR3 DNA sequence: TGTGCCAGCAGCTTTGCAGGGGGCCTTCAGCCCCAGCATTTT.

This chain uses TRBV27 with TRBJ2-3; D ambiguous. From germline, CDR1 is MNHEY and CDR2 SMNVEV (reference sequence). Trimming took 0 bases from V and 1 from J, leaving 8 bases between them. This CDR3 is 15 amino acids long. DNA of the CDR3: TGTGCCAGCAGTTTATCCGGCGCCCGCACAGATACGCAGTATTTT. This encodes CASSLSGARTDTQYF.

The rearrangement links TRBV11-2 to TRBJ1-1, with D perhaps TRBD1 (6 bases). The CDR3 extends over 15 amino acids. The germline gives CDR1 SGHAT, CDR2 FQNNGV. The germline V and J ends were trimmed by 5 bases and 0 bases, with 13 bases remaining between them. In DNA, the CDR3 is TGTGCCAGCAGCCCCCTTTGGGGGCTGAACACTGAAGCTTTCTTT. It encodes CASSPLWGLNTEAFF.

The chain has TRBV5-1 and TRBJ2-5, with 8 bases that match TRBD1. Germline V gene sequence: CDR1 SGHRS, CDR2 YFSETQ. The junction had 8 bases not matched to a gene; V was cut back by 2 bases and J by 5 bases. CDR3 length equals 15 residues. The DNA of the CDR3 is TGCGCCAGCAGCTTTGGTTCAGGGGGCAGGGAGACCCAGTACTTC. This translates into CASSFGSGGRETQYF.

The J gene is TRBJ2-3, the V gene TRBV9, with D perhaps matching TRBD1 or TRBD2 (5 bases each). This CDR3 is 14 amino acids long. Germline loops: CDR1 SGDLS, CDR2 YYNGEE. Trimming took 8 bases from V and 4 from J, leaving 17 bases between them. The CDR3 loop is CASSGTPSADTQYF. The CDR3, as DNA: TGTGCCAGTTCCGGGACCCCCTCGGCAGATACGCAGTATTTT.

The chain recombines TRBV7-2 with TRBJ2-5, with D maybe TRBD2 (6 bases). Trimming stripped 1 base from V and 2 bases from J, with 11 bases between. The CDR3 is 15 residues long. CDR1 and CDR2 from the germline V gene are SGHTA and FQGNSA. DNA for the CDR3: TGTGCCAGCAGCTTAGTACTGGCGGGGCAAGAGACCCAGTACTTC. Residues: CASSLVLAGQETQYF.

This clone was seen a single time. This chain uses TRBV28 with TRBJ1-4, with D hard to call. The CDR3 sequence is 13 residues long. The germline V gene has CDR1 MDHEN and CDR2 SYDVKM. Deletions cut 3 bases from V and 16 bases from J, with 18 bases between. The CDR3 protein is CASSFALSGKWFF. The DNA of the CDR3 is TGTGCCAGCAGTTTCGCCCTCTCGGGGAAATGGTTTTTT.

This clone was seen just once. CDR3 sequence: CASSLRTSGTTDTQYF. CDR3 bases: TGTGCCAGCAGCCTACGGACTAGCGGCACCACAGATACGCAGTATTTT. V usage is TRBV5-4 and J usage is TRBJ2-3; 10 nucleotides align to TRBD2. Trimming at V came to 4 bases and at J to 2 bases, leaving 7 bases not matched to a gene. The CDR3 totals 16 residues. Germline values: CDR1 SGHNT, CDR2 YYREEE (reference sequence).

V and J are TRBV6-6 and TRBJ2-5, with TRBD2 matching 11 bases. Trimming at V came to 5 bases and at J to 1 base, leaving 3 bases not matched to a gene. The CDR3 consists of 15 residues. CDR1 is MNHNY, CDR2 SVGAGI, per germline (reference sequence). This chain's CDR3 is CASSATSGIQETQYF. The CDR3 DNA is TGTGCCAGCAGTGCGACTAGCGGGATCCAAGAGACCCAGTACTTC.

The rearrangement links TRBV5-4 to TRBJ2-2; D gene ambiguous. The CDR3 contains 16 residues. The germline V and J ends were trimmed by 0 bases and 1 base, with 10 bases remaining between them. CDR1 and CDR2 (germline): SGHNT, YYREEE (reference sequence). This CDR3 is CASSLAATRNTGELFF. The CDR3 DNA sequence: TGTGCCAGCAGCTTGGCTGCCACCCGGAACACCGGGGAGCTGTTTTTT.

Only one count was recorded for this clone. The genes are TRBV6-1 and TRBJ2-4; 7 bases are a match to TRBD2. CDR1 and CDR2 (germline): MNHNS, SASEGT. The CDR3 runs 16 residues. With V trimmed by 2 bases and J by 7 bases, 11 bases remained unmatched. In DNA, the CDR3 is TGTGCCAGCAGTGAAACATCCTGGCAGGGAGGGAACATTCAGTACTTC. Amino acids: CASSETSWQGGNIQYF.

V usage is TRBV4-2 and J usage is TRBJ1-2, with 9 bases that match TRBD1. Per germline, CDR1 LGHNA and CDR2 YNFKEQ. This CDR3 comprises 13 residues. The V segment lost 1 base and the J segment 7 bases; nucleotides outside the gene matches: 1. The CDR3: CASSQVGQGGYTF. The CDR3 bases are TGTGCCAGCAGCCAAGTGGGACAGGGTGGCTACACCTTC.

The chain is built from TRBV6-6 and TRBJ2-7, with TRBD2 matching over 11 bases. Germline lookup yields CDR1 MNHNY and CDR2 SVGAGI (reference sequence). This CDR3 region has 14 residues. V shed 0 bases, J shed 9 bases, and the junction held 4 bases outside the gene matches. DNA for the CDR3: TGTGCCAGCAGTTACTCGCCTAGCGGGGGGATGCAGTACTTC. As protein: CASSYSPSGGMQYF.

The V and J genes are TRBV2 and TRBJ2-3, with D unclear. Germline V gene lookup returns CDR1 SNHLY and CDR2 FYNNEI. Between the trimmed V and J ends, which lost 4 bases and 2 bases, there was a span of 13 bases. CDR3 size: 15 residues. In DNA, the CDR3 is TGTGCCAGCAGTGCTGCCCGTTCTACCACAGATACGCAGTATTTT. Amino acids: CASSAARSTTDTQYF. Full variable domain (rest looked up from reference TRBV2 and TRBJ2-3): EPEVTQTPSHQVTQMGQEVILRCVPISNHLYFYWYRQILGQKVEFLVSFYNNEISEKSEIFDDQFSVERPDGSNFTLKIRSTKLEDSAMYFCASSAARSTTDTQYFGPGTRLTVL.

The rearrangement uses TRBV5-1 and TRBJ2-1; tentative D call: TRBD1 (5 bases). Looked up from germline, CDR1 is SGHRS and CDR2 is YFSETQ. V was trimmed by 8 bases and J by 9 bases, leaving 18 bases between them. The CDR3 runs to 13 residues. Here the CDR3 reads CASLPQGFGEQFF. DNA of the CDR3: TGCGCCAGTCTACCCCAGGGCTTTGGTGAGCAGTTCTTC.

This chain joins TRBV25-1 and TRBJ1-6; a weak D match, TRBD1 (6 bases). Germline V gene lookup returns CDR1 MGHDK and CDR2 SYGVNS. The CDR3 is 14 residues long. The germline V and J ends were trimmed by 4 bases and 8 bases, with 12 bases remaining between them. CDR3 DNA sequence: TGTGCCAGCAGTGGGGGGGCCGGTCATTCACCCCTCCACTTT. Encoded protein: CASSGGAGHSPLHF.

In DNA form, the CDR3 reads TGCAGCGTCAAGGGACTAGCGGGGGGTAGCACAGATACGCAGTATTTT. It specifies CSVKGLAGGSTDTQYF. The rearrangement links TRBV29-1 to TRBJ2-3; TRBD2 agrees at 15 bases. Germline CDR1 is SQVTM and CDR2 is ANQGSEA. This CDR3 comprises 16 residues. Trimming removed 6 bases from V and 0 bases from J; junction bases left unmatched: 4.

This chain uses TRBV2 with TRBJ1-6, with TRBD1 matching 9 bases. After removal of 4 bases from V and 4 bases from J, the junction contained 2 bases not matched to a gene. Germline CDR1 reads SNHLY; CDR2 reads FYNNEI. The CDR3 is 15 residues long. CDR3 DNA sequence: TGTGCCAGCAGTGGGACAGGGGCTTATAATTCACCCCTCCACTTT. Encoded protein: CASSGTGAYNSPLHF.

The J gene is TRBJ1-2, the V gene TRBV5-4, with TRBD1 as a possible D gene (5 bases). The V end lost 4 bases, the J end lost 6 bases, and 16 bases lay between the germline ends. The CDR3 contains 14 residues. Germline V gene sequence: CDR1 SGHNT, CDR2 YYREEE (reference sequence). The CDR3 DNA sequence: TGTGCCAGCAGCAGCCCCCAGGGATCCGATGGCTACACCTTC. This encodes CASSSPQGSDGYTF.

V gene TRBV28 combines with J gene TRBJ1-1; 8 positions agree with TRBD1. Looked up from germline, CDR1 is MDHEN and CDR2 is SYDVKM. The CDR3 has 15 residues. Losses at the gene ends were 5 bases for V and 1 base for J; bases not matched to a gene: 6. The CDR3 is CASSRPGQGNTEAFF. The DNA of the CDR3 is TGTGCCAGCAGTCGACCCGGACAGGGGAACACTGAAGCTTTCTTT. Looking up the rest from reference TRBV28 and TRBJ1-1 gives the full variable domain: DVKVTQSSRYLVKRTGEKVFLECVQDMDHENMFWYRQDPGLGLRLIYFSYDVKMKEKGDIPEGYSVSREKKERFSLILESASTNQTSMYLCASSRPGQGNTEAFFGQGTRLTVV.

CDR3 nucleotides: TGTGCCTGGAGTGCGGGGGTGAGCAATCAGCCCCAGCATTTT. Protein sequence: CAWSAGVSNQPQHF. The chain has TRBV30 and TRBJ1-5; D perhaps matches TRBD1 (5 bases). Trimming left V 1 base short and J 1 base short, with 8 bases between. This CDR3 has 14 residues. In germline, CDR1 is GTSNPN, CDR2 SVGIG (reference sequence).

V and J are TRBV6-5 and TRBJ1-1, with 9 bases aligning to TRBD1. In germline, CDR1 is MNHEY, CDR2 SVGAGI. The CDR3 length is 16 residues. J gave up 6 bases and V 0 bases, and 8 bases lay outside the gene matches. The CDR3 is CASSYSEDRGRPEAFF. The CDR3 DNA follows: TGTGCCAGCAGTTACTCAGAAGACAGGGGGAGGCCTGAAGCTTTCTTT.

This chain links TRBV25-1 with TRBJ2-2; D not resolved. Germline V lookup: CDR1 MGHDK, CDR2 SYGVNS. The CDR3 spans 16 residues. Trimming cost V 3 bases and J 0 bases, with 11 bases left between them. Here the CDR3 reads CASSDLGGSNTGELFF. DNA for the CDR3: TGTGCCAGCAGTGATTTGGGCGGATCGAACACCGGGGAGCTGTTTTTT.

J is TRBJ1-4 and V is TRBV5-1; D is uncertain. The CDR3 is 15 amino acids. The V gene's germline CDR1 is SGHRS and CDR2 YFSETQ. The V end was cut by 0 bases, the J end by 5 bases, with 11 bases between. The CDR3, as DNA: TGCGCCAGCAGCTTGGAGAGTGCGTACAATGAAAAACTGTTTTTT. Amino acids: CASSLESAYNEKLFF.

The CDR3 sequence: CASSQGLIMNTEAFF. DNA of the CDR3: TGTGCCAGCTCACAAGGACTGATCATGAACACTGAAGCTTTCTTT. This chain uses TRBV18 with TRBJ1-1; D not resolved. V was cut by 4 bases and J by 0 bases, with 12 bases left in between. The CDR3 spans 15 residues. Germline CDR1 and CDR2: KGHSH and LQKENI.